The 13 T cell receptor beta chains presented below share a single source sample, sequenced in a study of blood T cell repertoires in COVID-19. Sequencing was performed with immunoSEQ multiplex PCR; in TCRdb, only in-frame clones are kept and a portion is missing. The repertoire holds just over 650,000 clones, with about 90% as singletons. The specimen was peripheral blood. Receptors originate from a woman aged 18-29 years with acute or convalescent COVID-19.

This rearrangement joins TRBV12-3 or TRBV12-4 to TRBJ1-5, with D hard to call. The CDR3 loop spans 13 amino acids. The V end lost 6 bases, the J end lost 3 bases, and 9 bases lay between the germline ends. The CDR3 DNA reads TGTGCCAGCAGGGGCCGATTCAATCAGCCCCAGCATTTT. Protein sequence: CASRGRFNQPQHF.

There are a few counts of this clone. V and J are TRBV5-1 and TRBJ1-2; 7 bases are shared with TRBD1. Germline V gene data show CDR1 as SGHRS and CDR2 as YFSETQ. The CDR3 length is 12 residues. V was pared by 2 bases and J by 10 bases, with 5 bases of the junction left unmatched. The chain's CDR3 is CASSFTTGDYTF. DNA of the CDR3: TGCGCCAGCAGCTTTACTACAGGGGACTACACCTTC.

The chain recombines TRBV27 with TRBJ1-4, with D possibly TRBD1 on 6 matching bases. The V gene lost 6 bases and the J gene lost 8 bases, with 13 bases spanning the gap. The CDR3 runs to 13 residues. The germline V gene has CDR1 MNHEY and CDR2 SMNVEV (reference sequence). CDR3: CASSRRGSEKLFF. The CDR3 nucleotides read TGTGCCAGCAGCCGCAGGGGTAGCGAAAAACTGTTTTTT.

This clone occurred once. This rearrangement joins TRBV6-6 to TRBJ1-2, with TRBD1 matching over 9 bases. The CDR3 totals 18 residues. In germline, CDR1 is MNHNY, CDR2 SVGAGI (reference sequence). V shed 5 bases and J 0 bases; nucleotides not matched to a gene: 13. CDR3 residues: CASSPPPGQGRANYGYTF. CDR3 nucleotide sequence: TGTGCCAGCAGTCCTCCTCCGGGACAGGGAAGAGCTAACTATGGCTACACCTTC.

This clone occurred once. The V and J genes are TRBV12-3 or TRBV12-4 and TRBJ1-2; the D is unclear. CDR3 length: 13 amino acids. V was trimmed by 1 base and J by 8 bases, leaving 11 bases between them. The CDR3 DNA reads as TGTGCCAGCAGTTTAGAAACTACCTCCGGCTACACCTTC. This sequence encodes CASSLETTSGYTF.

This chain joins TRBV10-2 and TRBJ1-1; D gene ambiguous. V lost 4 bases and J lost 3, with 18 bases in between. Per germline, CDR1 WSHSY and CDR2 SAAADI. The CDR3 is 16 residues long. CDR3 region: CASSGRLGPVDTEAFF. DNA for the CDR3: TGCGCCAGCAGTGGGAGGTTAGGACCCGTGGACACTGAAGCTTTCTTT.

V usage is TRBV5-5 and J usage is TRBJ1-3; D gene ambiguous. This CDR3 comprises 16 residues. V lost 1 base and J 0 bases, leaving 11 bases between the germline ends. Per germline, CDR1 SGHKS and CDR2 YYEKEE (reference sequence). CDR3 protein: CASSLTVGRSGNTIYF. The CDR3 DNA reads TGTGCCAGCAGCTTGACAGTCGGTCGCTCTGGAAACACCATATATTTT.

The CDR3 loop reads CASSLGDRVGEKLFF. For the CDR3, the DNA is TGTGCCAGCAGTTTAGGGGACAGGGTCGGTGAAAAACTGTTTTTT. The chain has TRBV27 and TRBJ1-4; 9 bases are shared with TRBD1. The CDR3 is 15 residues long. From germline, CDR1 is MNHEY and CDR2 SMNVEV (reference sequence). V gave up 2 bases and J gave up 7 bases; unmatched junction bases: 5.

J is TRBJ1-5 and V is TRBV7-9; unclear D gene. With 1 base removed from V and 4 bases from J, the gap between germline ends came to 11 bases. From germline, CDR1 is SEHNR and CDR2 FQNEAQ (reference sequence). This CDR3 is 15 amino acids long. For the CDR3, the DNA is TGTGCCAGCAGCTTAGGTGGGCAACGGAATCAGCCCCAGCATTTT. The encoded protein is CASSLGGQRNQPQHF.

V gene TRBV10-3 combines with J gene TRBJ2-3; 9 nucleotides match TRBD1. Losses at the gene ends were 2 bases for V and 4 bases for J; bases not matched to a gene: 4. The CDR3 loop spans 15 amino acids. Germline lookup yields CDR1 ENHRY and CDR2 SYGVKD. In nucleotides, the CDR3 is TGTGCCATCAGTGAGCCGGGACAGGGACCAGATACGCAGTATTTT. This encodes CAISEPGQGPDTQYF.

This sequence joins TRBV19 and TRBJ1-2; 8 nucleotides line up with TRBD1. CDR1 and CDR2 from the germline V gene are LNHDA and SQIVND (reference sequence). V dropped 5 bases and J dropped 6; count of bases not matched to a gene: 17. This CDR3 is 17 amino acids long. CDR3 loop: CASSPQGAPGVLDGYTF. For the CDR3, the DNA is TGTGCCAGTAGTCCTCAGGGGGCGCCGGGGGTTTTGGATGGCTACACCTTC.

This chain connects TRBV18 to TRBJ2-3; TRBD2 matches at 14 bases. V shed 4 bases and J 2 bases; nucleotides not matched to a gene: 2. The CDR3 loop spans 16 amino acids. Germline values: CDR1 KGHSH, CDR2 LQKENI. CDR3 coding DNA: TGTGCCAGCTCACGGACTAGCGGGGGGAACACAGATACGCAGTATTTT. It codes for CASSRTSGGNTDTQYF.

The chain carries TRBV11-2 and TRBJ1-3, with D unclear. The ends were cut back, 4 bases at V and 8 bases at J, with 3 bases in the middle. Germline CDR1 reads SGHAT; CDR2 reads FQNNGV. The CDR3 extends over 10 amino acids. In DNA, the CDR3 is TGTGCCAGCAGCTCCGACACCATATATTTT. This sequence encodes CASSSDTIYF.